Listed below are T cell receptor beta chains from one sample, sequenced in a study of control samples from healthy donors and cancer patients. Sequencing was performed with immunoSEQ multiplex PCR; in TCRdb, only in-frame clones are kept and a portion is missing. Here the sample spans around 68,000 clones, approximately 80% being singletons. The sequenced material came from PBMCs. Source of these receptors: a woman aged 45-59 years with lung cancer. Both conserved end residues are part of each CDR3. Fields, in order: V gene, J gene, CDR3 protein.

TRBV19	TRBJ2-5	CASSIGQLQETQYF
TRBV6-5	TRBJ1-1	CASRFLTGSAEAFF
TRBV15	TRBJ1-2	CATSRDRSNYGYTF
TRBV11-3	TRBJ1-1	CASSSSRPYTDTEAFF
TRBV6-5	TRBJ2-1	CASRNSGGDNEQFF
TRBV30	TRBJ1-2	CAWRGGSGNNYGYTF
TRBV2	TRBJ1-1	CASSTSSGAFF
TRBV18	TRBJ1-2	CASSPLPGQSTHGYTF
TRBV2	TRBJ1-6	CASSPIPPGGSPLHF
TRBV6-2/TRBV6-3	TRBJ1-6	CASSYQAEPSNSPLHF
TRBV14	TRBJ1-1	CASSRASGNTEAFF
TRBV6-2/TRBV6-3	TRBJ2-1	CASSSQRTFYNEQFF
TRBV18	TRBJ2-5	CASSPPWPIAAVFRETQYF
TRBV4-1	TRBJ2-7	CASSLSGTGGSEQYF
TRBV7-2	TRBJ1-1	CASSLSGTANTEAFF